The clone carrying this T cell receptor (beta chain) is identified as medium-sized from frequency. The CDR3 spans 16 residues. Germline loops: CDR1 KGHSH, CDR2 LQKENI. The sample originates from a study of human CD8 memory T cell subsets. Construction of TCR beta libraries was accomplished by means of UMI-labeled 5' RACE. TCRdb re-called the 5' RACE reads and gives one entry per CDR3 protein, without DNA. The sample table includes around 10,000 distinct CDR3 sequences. The chain joins TRBV18 to TRBJ2-7; TCRdb's D gene call, TRBD1, goes unchecked for lack of DNA. Material: CD8+ stem-like memory T cells (TSCM and TCM) sorted from PBMCs. Subset reported: stem-like memory CD8 T cells (TSTEM), CCR7+ PD-1- TIGIT-. This clonotype was sampled from a human donor in good health. This chain's CDR3 is CASSPRTGDVSYEQYF.